This T cell receptor (beta chain) was recovered during a study of CD8 T cells in Susac syndrome (dated by TCRdb to about 2019). About the investigation overall: Among the sequenced Susac syndrome patients, over five had clinically active disease and about eight were in clinical remission. At the time of blood withdrawal, Susac syndrome patients were either therapy-naive, taking corticosteroids (with some also receiving IVIg), or on IVIg alone. Whether CD8+ T cell activation and differentiation in Susac syndrome was antigen driven was tested using repertoire sequencing. The full study reports these points: The TCR sequencing and HLA analysis was acknowledged to have included a relatively small number of individuals. The CD4+ T cell repertoire of patients with Susac syndrome showed no detectable clonal expansion.

As to this clonotype: No cognate antigen has been identified for it. Nothing much larger sits one base from this clone, and base qualities are not available.

High-throughput TCR beta sequencing profiled peripheral blood CD8+ and CD4+ T cells from healthy donors, Susac syndrome patients and multiple sclerosis patients. Recently defined diagnostic criteria for definite or probable disease were met by the Susac syndrome patients. Bulk CD8+ and CD4+ T cells were purified by magnetic negative isolation, while CD8+ TEMRA cells were enriched using FACS. Blood was drawn into EDTA tubes, processed within 24 hours, and PBMCs were isolated by density gradient centrifugation. PBMCs destined for TCR sequencing were cryopreserved in liquid nitrogen and later thawed in a 37 °C water bath. A purity of at least 90% was achieved for sorted or isolated CD4+, CD8+ and CD8+ TEMRA cells. RNA was extracted using the RNeasy kit, and about 0.45 to 1 ug of the RNA was reverse transcribed with random hexamers. The immunoSEQ multiplex PCR assay, which covers 54 Vbeta and 13 Jbeta segments, was used to amplify TCR beta CDR3 regions. PCR amplification bias was corrected using a synthetic template baseline for primer optimization and computational correction. The original methods were these. Reads were annotated to V, D and J genes according to IMGT and were analyzed with immunoSEQ Analyzer, with only productive sequences retained. To calculate clonality, Shannon entropy was normalized by log2 of the number of productive unique sequences and then subtracted from one. For each patient and control, public and private clones were evaluated among the 100 most prevalent clones. Clones were defined as Susac-specific when absent from the healthy and MS cohorts, from approximately 970 published viral clones and from other ImmuneACCESS disease sequences. TCRdb took the public reads, trimmed them with fastp at Q25, ran MiXCR for clone calling and kept in-frame beta chains. Duplicate CDR3 protein sequences are folded into a single record with the most common DNA and genes. The V and J calls here are based on TCRdb, not the publication. This sample gives about 180,000 distinct CDR3 sequences in total; roughly 94% of them show up just once. The ten largest clones represent around 0.095% of the sample.

There are 13 amino acids in the CDR3, from cysteine to phenylalanine inclusive. Only the CDR3 portion is preserved as DNA: 39 bases, with reading frame beginning at the first base. V and J lose 1 base and 2 bases, and a span of 6 bases separates them. In the germline V gene, CDR1 corresponds to SGHRS and CDR2 to YFSETQ. The chain is encoded by TRBV5-1 joined to TRBJ1-1, with no confidently assigned D gene. The TCR sequence derives from a human donor with Susac syndrome. The sequencing sample was made of CD4+ T cells from PBMCs. The DNA reads TGCGCCAGCAGCTTGCCCGGAAACACTGAAGCTTTCTTT. It translates to CASSLPGNTEAFF.